Listed below are T cell receptor beta chains from one sample, sequenced in a study of OX40 agonist ivuxolimab in advanced cancers. TCRdb's copy holds only in-frame clones and misses some; the assay was immunoSEQ multiplex PCR. The sample includes fewer than 80,000 clones, about 90% seen only once; the top ten take approximately 5.2%. The input for sequencing was CD4+ or CD8+ T cells sorted from blood, taken in a trial of the OX40 agonist ivuxolimab. These receptors all stem from an adult with an advanced solid tumor such as melanoma, head and neck, liver or kidney cancer. The CDR3 runs from the conserved cysteine through the conserved F or W. Each record gives: CDR3 protein, CDR3 DNA, clone size, J gene, D gene, V gene. D genes are given only for firm matches. Not every row has a clone size; where given, it reads once, few, many or a size class.

CDR3: CASSQTIGNAGQGNYNEQFF; DNA: TGTGCCAGCAGCCAAACCATAGGAAACGCCGGACAGGGGAATTACAATGAGCAGTTCTTC; size: .; J: TRBJ2-1; D: TRBD1; V: TRBV4-2
CDR3: CASSPGTSGPYPTYNEQFF; DNA: TGTGCCAGCAGCCCCGGGACTAGCGGGCCCTATCCGACCTACAATGAGCAGTTCTTC; size: .; J: TRBJ2-1; D: TRBD2; V: TRBV7-2
CDR3: CSATGGAGTEAFF; DNA: TGCAGCGCAACAGGGGGCGCGGGCACTGAAGCTTTCTTT; size: .; J: TRBJ1-1; D: TRBD1; V: TRBV29-1
CDR3: CASSILLTFPNSYNEQFF; DNA: TGTGCCAGTAGTATTCTCCTTACTTTCCCTAACTCCTACAATGAGCAGTTCTTC; size: .; J: TRBJ2-1; D: .; V: TRBV19
CDR3: CASTRWGSGELFF; DNA: TGTGCCAGCACCCGGTGGGGGAGCGGGGAGCTGTTTTTT; size: .; J: TRBJ2-2; D: .; V: TRBV27
CDR3: CASATSEGNEQFF; DNA: TGTGCCAGCGCGACCAGCGAGGGGAATGAGCAGTTCTTC; size: .; J: TRBJ2-1; D: .; V: TRBV2
CDR3: CASSRAPQGADTQYF; DNA: TGTGCCAGCAGCAGGGCCCCTCAGGGTGCAGATACGCAGTATTTT; size: once; J: TRBJ2-3; D: .; V: TRBV7-9
CDR3: CASSTGTFRESKETQYF; DNA: TGCGCCAGCAGCACCGGGACATTCCGTGAATCGAAAGAGACCCAGTACTTC; size: once; J: TRBJ2-5; D: .; V: TRBV5-1
CDR3: CASSVGSLRNEQFF; DNA: TGTGCCAGCAGTGTAGGTAGCCTTAGGAATGAGCAGTTCTTC; size: .; J: TRBJ2-1; D: .; V: TRBV2
CDR3: CASSSHSGNTIYF; DNA: TGTGCCAGCAGTTCTCACTCTGGAAACACCATATATTTT; size: .; J: TRBJ1-3; D: .; V: TRBV28
CDR3: CASSAQGVSGEQYF; DNA: TGCGCCAGCAGTGCACAGGGCGTATCGGGAGAGCAGTACTTC; size: .; J: TRBJ2-7; D: .; V: TRBV5-1
CDR3: CSVWVQDSRDYGYTF; DNA: TGCAGCGTTTGGGTCCAGGACAGTAGGGACTATGGCTACACCTTC; size: once; J: TRBJ1-2; D: .; V: TRBV29-1
CDR3: CATSRKGQGIVGANVLTF; DNA: TGTGCCACCAGCAGAAAAGGACAGGGGATAGTGGGGGCCAACGTCCTGACTTTC; size: few; J: TRBJ2-6; D: TRBD1; V: TRBV15
CDR3: CASSPKRAGAFYEQYF; DNA: TGTGCCAGCAGCCCCAAGAGAGCGGGAGCTTTCTACGAGCAGTACTTC; size: .; J: TRBJ2-7; D: TRBD2; V: TRBV7-9
CDR3: CASSYLGDNTEAFF; DNA: TGTGCCAGCAGCTATCTGGGGGATAACACTGAAGCTTTCTTT; size: .; J: TRBJ1-1; D: .; V: TRBV7-9
CDR3: CASSVCDRGPGNTIYF; DNA: TGTGCCAGCAGTGTATGTGACAGGGGTCCTGGAAACACCATATATTTT; size: .; J: TRBJ1-3; D: TRBD1; V: TRBV6-4
CDR3: CAILSTPGQGNEKLFF; DNA: TGTGCCATCTTGAGTACTCCGGGACAGGGGAATGAAAAACTGTTTTTT; size: .; J: TRBJ1-4; D: TRBD1; V: TRBV28
CDR3: CAISPRGREGPDTQYF; DNA: TGTGCCATCAGTCCAAGAGGGCGGGAGGGCCCCGATACGCAGTATTTT; size: .; J: TRBJ2-3; D: TRBD2; V: TRBV10-3
CDR3: CASSVGSNSYEQYF; DNA: TGTGCCAGCAGCGTAGGCTCGAACTCCTACGAGCAGTACTTC; size: .; J: TRBJ2-7; D: .; V: TRBV9
CDR3: CASSPGGRTEAFF; DNA: TGTGCCAGCAGCCCCGGCGGTCGGACTGAAGCTTTCTTT; size: .; J: TRBJ1-1; D: .; V: TRBV6-5
CDR3: CASTGGPIYEQYF; DNA: TGTGCCAGCACCGGGGGGCCCATCTACGAGCAGTACTTC; size: .; J: TRBJ2-7; D: .; V: TRBV28
CDR3: CASSVSRGGSTDTQYF; DNA: TGTGCCAGCAGTGTTTCCAGAGGCGGTTCCACAGATACGCAGTATTTT; size: .; J: TRBJ2-3; D: .; V: TRBV25-1
CDR3: CASSGTGTSGETQYF; DNA: TGTGCCAGCAGCGGAACCGGGACATCCGGGGAGACCCAGTACTTC; size: .; J: TRBJ2-5; D: .; V: TRBV7-9
CDR3: CASRLTGGRAFF; DNA: TGTGCCAGCAGGCTAACAGGGGGTAGAGCTTTCTTT; size: .; J: TRBJ1-1; D: TRBD1; V: TRBV6-1
CDR3: CASSLGNEQFF; DNA: TGTGCCAGCAGTTTAGGAAATGAGCAGTTCTTC; size: .; J: TRBJ2-1; D: .; V: TRBV28